This TCR beta chain was identified in a study of blood T cell repertoires in COVID-19. Profiling relied on immunoSEQ multiplex PCR, and the TCRdb table lists in-frame clones only, not all of them. The sample shows 120,000 to 150,000 clones, approximately 89% of them seen only once. Trimming stripped 0 bases from V and 3 bases from J, with 12 bases between. Per the germline V gene, CDR1 is MGHRA and CDR2 is YSYEKL. The CDR3 is 15 amino acids. The origin of this receptor is a human donor in a cohort sampled during active COVID-19. The source material was peripheral blood. The J gene is TRBJ2-7, the V gene TRBV4-1; D perhaps matches TRBD2 (6 bases). The CDR3 nucleotides read TGCGCCAGCAGCCAAGATGGGGGGTATAGCTACGAGCAGTACTTC. It specifies CASSQDGGYSYEQYF.